This TCR beta chain was recorded in a study of CXCR3-negative and CXCR3-positive naive CD8 T cells. Overall study results and limits: More hydrophobic TRB CDR3s occurred in CXCR3-positive than in CXCR3-negative naive cells. CD5 surface expression was similar among naive subsets, and TCR strength was estimated by inference from TRB CDR3 properties.

Germline loops: CDR1 MDHEN, CDR2 SYDVKM. CDR3 length equals 16 residues. The TRB cDNA libraries were prepared by 5' RACE with UMI labels. TCRdb derives one entry per CDR3 protein from the 5' RACE reads, leaving out DNA. The sample table includes tens of thousands of distinct CDR3 sequences. About this clonotype: Its cognate antigen is unknown.

The TCR sequence derives from a human donor in good health. Some clones in this sample may be carry-over from other donors' samples. The chain joins TRBV28 to TRBJ2-7; TCRdb's assignment of TRBD1 cannot be checked, as there is no DNA. The sample consisted of naive CXCR3+ CD8+ T cells from blood. The subset denotes: CD45RO-CCR7+CD27+CD95- naive CD8+ T cells expressing CXCR3 (TNR3+). The CDR3 is CASSFFTTGGGYEQYF.